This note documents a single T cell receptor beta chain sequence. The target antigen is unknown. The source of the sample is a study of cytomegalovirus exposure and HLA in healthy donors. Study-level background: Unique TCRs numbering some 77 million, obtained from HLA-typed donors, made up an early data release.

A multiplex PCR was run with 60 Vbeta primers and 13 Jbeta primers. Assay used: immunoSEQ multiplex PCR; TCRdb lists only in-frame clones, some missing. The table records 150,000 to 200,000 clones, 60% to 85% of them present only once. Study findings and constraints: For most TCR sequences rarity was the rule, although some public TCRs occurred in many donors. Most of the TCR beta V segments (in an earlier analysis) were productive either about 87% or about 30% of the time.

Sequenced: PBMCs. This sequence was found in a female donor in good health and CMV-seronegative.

The CDR3 DNA reads as TGTGCCAGCAGCCTGAGGAACGAGCAGTACTTC. Translation: CASSLRNEQYF. The gene calls are TRBV7-9 and TRBJ2-7; no firm D call. V was clipped by 5 bases and J by 5 bases, with 7 bases between them. The CDR3 is 11 residues long. Per the germline V gene, CDR1 is SEHNR and CDR2 is FQNEAQ (reference sequence).